These 24 T cell receptor beta chains share one sample of origin, sequenced in a study of OX40 agonist ivuxolimab in advanced cancers. TCRdb's table, derived via immunoSEQ multiplex PCR, lists solely in-frame clones and lacks some. This sample carries around 98,000 clones, roughly 89% of them seen once, and the ten largest clones take 0.5%. The sample in question was CD4+ or CD8+ T cells sorted from blood, obtained in a trial of the OX40 agonist ivuxolimab. The receptors come from an adult with an advanced solid tumor such as melanoma, head and neck, liver or kidney cancer.

J is TRBJ2-7 and V is TRBV11-3; 12 nucleotides line up with TRBD1. Germline V CDR1 and CDR2: SGHNT, YENEEA. With V trimmed by 5 bases and J by 2 bases, 10 bases remained unmatched. The CDR3 runs to 17 residues. The chain's CDR3 is CASSAGQGAPDAYEQYF. The CDR3 DNA is TGTGCCAGCAGCGCGGGACAGGGGGCGCCTGATGCCTACGAGCAGTACTTC.

This clone occurred once. The chain is built from TRBV5-1 and TRBJ2-3, with TRBD2 matching 7 bases. The CDR3 sequence is 16 residues long. Germline CDR1 is SGHRS and CDR2 is YFSETQ. After removal of 6 bases from V and 2 bases from J, the junction contained 12 bases not matched to a gene. CDR3 in amino acids: CASTPGLVGLTDTQYF. CDR3 in DNA: TGCGCCAGCACCCCAGGACTAGTGGGGCTCACAGATACGCAGTATTTT.

This clone was detected once. The rearrangement uses TRBV6-1 and TRBJ1-4; no clear D gene. Trimming cost V 7 bases and J 4 bases, with 4 bases left between them. The CDR3 is made up of 11 amino acids. Germline loops: CDR1 MNHNS, CDR2 SASEGT. The CDR3 DNA sequence: TGTGCCAGCACGCTTAATGAAAAACTGTTTTTT. This codes for CASTLNEKLFF.

This clone was seen a handful of times. This rearrangement joins TRBV19 to TRBJ2-7; D unclear. The CDR3 spans 11 residues. V was shortened by 5 bases and J by 1 base, with 3 bases between the two germline ends. Germline V gives CDR1 LNHDA, CDR2 SQIVND (reference sequence). CDR3 sequence: CASSGSYEQYF. In DNA, the CDR3 is TGTGCCAGTAGTGGGTCCTACGAGCAGTACTTC.

V gene TRBV9 combines with J gene TRBJ1-3; unclear D gene. Trimming left V 3 bases short and J 0 bases short, with 13 bases between. CDR3 length equals 16 residues. Looked up from germline, CDR1 is SGDLS and CDR2 is YYNGEE. This CDR3 reads CASSANTGYSGNTIYF. In DNA, the CDR3 is TGTGCCAGCAGCGCGAATACCGGATACTCTGGAAACACCATATATTTT.

The chain combines TRBV2 with TRBJ1-1, with 7 positions matching TRBD1. CDR3 length equals 15 residues. Germline V CDR1 and CDR2: SNHLY, FYNNEI. J gave up 3 bases and V 1 base, and 5 bases lay outside the gene matches. CDR3 nucleotide sequence: TGTGCCAGCAGTGAAGGGCCAGGGGGGGACACTGAAGCTTTCTTT. The encoded protein is CASSEGPGGDTEAFF. The variable domain in full, completed from reference TRBV2 and TRBJ1-1, reads EPEVTQTPSHQVTQMGQEVILRCVPISNHLYFYWYRQILGQKVEFLVSFYNNEISEKSEIFDDQFSVERPDGSNFTLKIRSTKLEDSAMYFCASSEGPGGDTEAFFGQGTRLTVV.

The V gene is TRBV5-4, the J gene TRBJ1-5, with 8 bases matching TRBD1. V trimming: 4 bases; J trimming: 5 bases; junction bases outside the gene matches: 8. The CDR3 has 15 amino acids. CDR1 and CDR2 (germline): SGHNT, YYREEE (reference sequence). CDR3 residues: CASSLSGQGDQPQHF. CDR3 nucleotides: TGTGCCAGCAGCCTCTCCGGACAGGGAGATCAGCCCCAGCATTTT.

The genes are TRBV6-5 and TRBJ2-2, with 9 bases aligning to TRBD1. CDR1 is MNHEY and CDR2 is SVGAGI in the germline V gene. Germline trimming cut 10 bases from V and 4 bases from J; bases unmatched to any gene: 7. This CDR3 spans 14 amino acids. The CDR3 is CATSRQGVTGELFF. The CDR3 DNA reads as TGTGCCACATCCCGACAGGGGGTCACCGGGGAGCTGTTTTTT.

For this clone: Mismatch with germline at one junction end may stem from a read error. This chain connects TRBV7-2 to TRBJ2-7; D might be TRBD2 (7 bases). CDR3 length: 12 residues. The germline V gene encodes CDR1 SGHTA and CDR2 FQGNSA. The CDR3 nucleotides read TGTGCCAGCAGTTTAGGGGGGGACGAGCAGTACTTC. Amino acid sequence: CASSLGGDEQYF.

CDR3 region: CASSFKGQGLNTIYF. CDR3 DNA: TGTGCCAGCAGTTTCAAGGGACAGGGTTTAAACACCATATATTTT. The chain couples TRBV6-6 to TRBJ1-3, with TRBD1 identical over 9 bases. The CDR3 is 15 residues long. V lost 4 bases, J lost 6 bases, and 7 bases stayed unmatched. Germline CDR1 and CDR2: MNHNY and SVGAGI (reference sequence).

The chain links TRBV15 to TRBJ2-5, with a possible D match to TRBD2 (6 bases). The CDR3 loop spans 15 amino acids. CDR1 is LNHNV and CDR2 is YYDKDF in the germline V gene (reference sequence). Trimming cost V 5 bases and J 2 bases, with 15 bases left between them. CDR3 DNA: TGTGCCACCAGCCGACCCGGGACTCCGCAAGAGACCCAGTACTTC. Translated, it gives CATSRPGTPQETQYF.

This clone appeared a single time. The V and J genes are TRBV7-3 and TRBJ1-2; no clear D. This CDR3 is 14 amino acids long. Germline V gives CDR1 SGHTA, CDR2 FQGTGA. The V end lost 5 bases, the J end lost 4 bases, and 14 bases lay between the germline ends. CDR3 in DNA: TGTGCCAGCAGCCCGGACGGATTGGGCTATGGCTACACCTTC. This encodes CASSPDGLGYGYTF.

The chain combines TRBV18 with TRBJ1-4; D remains ambiguous. Germline V gene lookup returns CDR1 KGHSH and CDR2 LQKENI. This CDR3 has 15 residues. V was pared by 2 bases and J by 6 bases, with 13 bases between. The CDR3 DNA reads TGTGCCAGCTCACCATCGGCCAATATGGATGAAAAACTGTTTTTT. It encodes CASSPSANMDEKLFF. The full variable domain, rest sourced from reference TRBV18 and TRBJ1-4, is NAGVMQNPRHLVRRRGQEARLRCSPMKGHSHVYWYRQLPEEGLKFMVYLQKENIIDESGMPKERFSAEFPKEGPSILRIQQVVRGDSAAYFCASSPSANMDEKLFFGSGTQLSVL.

The V and J genes are TRBV5-4 and TRBJ2-3, with 10 bases fitting TRBD2. Germline CDR1 reads SGHNT; CDR2 reads YYREEE (reference sequence). The V segment lost 7 bases and the J segment 5 bases; nucleotides outside the gene matches: 7. The CDR3 runs 14 residues. The CDR3 DNA follows: TGTGCCAGCGGGGAGGCTAGCGGGGGAGATACGCAGTATTTT. Encoded protein: CASGEASGGDTQYF. Complete variable domain (other parts from reference TRBV5-4 and TRBJ2-3): ETGVTQSPTHLIKTRGQQVTLRCSSQSGHNTVSWYQQALGQGPQFIFQYYREEENGRGNFPPRFSGLQFPNYSSELNVNALELDDSALYLCASGEASGGDTQYFGPGTRLTVL.

This chain links TRBV29-1 with TRBJ1-1; perhaps TRBD1 as D (5 bases). The V gene lost 4 bases and the J gene lost 1 base, with 10 bases spanning the gap. The CDR3 contains 13 residues. CDR1 SQVTM and CDR2 ANQGSEA come from the germline V gene. The CDR3, as DNA: TGCAGCGTTGGGTGGCAGGGGAACACTGAAGCTTTCTTT. Translation: CSVGWQGNTEAFF.

The chain combines TRBV5-1 with TRBJ2-3; perhaps TRBD1 as D (5 bases). The CDR3 loop spans 14 amino acids. The germline V gene has CDR1 SGHRS and CDR2 YFSETQ. V was trimmed by 4 bases and J by 6 bases, leaving 15 bases between them. The CDR3 spells CASSPTGPQDTQYF. The CDR3 DNA reads as TGCGCCAGCAGCCCCACAGGACCCCAGGATACGCAGTATTTT.

The chain employs TRBV18 and TRBJ2-5; 9 nucleotides line up with TRBD1. Germline V gives CDR1 KGHSH, CDR2 LQKENI. V was clipped by 6 bases and J by 5 bases; unmatched bases: 13. This CDR3 has 16 residues. The CDR3: CASSPPGTGRLETQYF. The DNA for the CDR3 is TGTGCCAGCTCCCCCCCAGGGACAGGGAGGCTGGAGACCCAGTACTTC. Full variable domain (missing parts from reference TRBV18 and TRBJ2-5): NAGVMQNPRHLVRRRGQEARLRCSPMKGHSHVYWYRQLPEEGLKFMVYLQKENIIDESGMPKERFSAEFPKEGPSILRIQQVVRGDSAAYFCASSPPGTGRLETQYFGPGTRLLVL.

The chain is built from TRBV6-1 and TRBJ1-3, with unresolved D. V was shortened by 3 bases and J by 0 bases, with 12 bases between the two germline ends. From germline, CDR1 is MNHNS and CDR2 SASEGT. CDR3 length: 16 amino acids. CDR3 protein: CASSEGLAGSGNTIYF. DNA for the CDR3: TGTGCCAGCAGTGAGGGGTTGGCCGGCTCTGGAAACACCATATATTTT.

This sequence joins TRBV6-1 and TRBJ2-5, with D perhaps TRBD2 (7 bases). Trimming stripped 6 bases from V and 4 bases from J, with 15 bases between. Germline V CDR1 and CDR2: MNHNS, SASEGT. This CDR3 spans 14 amino acids. The CDR3 DNA reads TGTGCCAGCAGAGAGTGGGGGGGCCGAGAGACCCAGTACTTC. Translated, it gives CASREWGGRETQYF.

The rearrangement links TRBV18 to TRBJ2-2; D is undetermined. The V gene's germline CDR1 is KGHSH and CDR2 LQKENI. The CDR3 covers 16 residues. Trimming removed 4 bases from V and 5 bases from J, with 17 bases in between. The CDR3 loop reads CASSRILGAGTGELFF. The CDR3 DNA follows: TGTGCCAGCTCACGGATTTTGGGCGCCGGAACCGGGGAGCTGTTTTTT. The full variable domain, rest sourced from reference TRBV18 and TRBJ2-2, is NAGVMQNPRHLVRRRGQEARLRCSPMKGHSHVYWYRQLPEEGLKFMVYLQKENIIDESGMPKERFSAEFPKEGPSILRIQQVVRGDSAAYFCASSRILGAGTGELFFGEGSRLTVL.

The rearrangement links TRBV25-1 to TRBJ1-1; tentative D call: TRBD1 (5 bases). CDR3 length: 11 residues. CDR1 is MGHDK and CDR2 is SYGVNS in the germline V gene. V shed 8 bases and J shed 9 bases, with 13 bases lying between them. The CDR3 nucleotides read TGTGCCAGCGCCTCAGGGAGCAAAGCTTTCTTT. Encoded protein: CASASGSKAFF.

The chain carries TRBV9 and TRBJ1-4, with TRBD1 identical over 7 bases. The germline V gene has CDR1 SGDLS and CDR2 YYNGEE. With V trimmed by 4 bases and J by 8 bases, 8 bases remained unmatched. The CDR3 spans 14 residues. CDR3 in DNA: TGTGCCAGCAGCTGGGACAGCCGAGAGGAAAAACTGTTTTTT. Protein: CASSWDSREEKLFF.

The rearrangement links TRBV5-1 to TRBJ2-5, with D possibly called TRBD1 or TRBD2 (6 bases each). Trimming removed 6 bases at V and 4 bases at J, with 19 bases between. The CDR3 runs to 15 residues. Germline values: CDR1 SGHRS, CDR2 YFSETQ. The CDR3 region has the DNA TGCGCCAGCACCCTCGGGGGCTCGGTTGGAGAGACCCAGTACTTC. This sequence encodes CASTLGGSVGETQYF.

The V and J genes are TRBV5-1 and TRBJ1-2; D is perhaps TRBD1 (6 bases). The CDR3 runs 15 residues. The germline gives CDR1 SGHRS, CDR2 YFSETQ. Trimming left V 0 bases short and J 1 base short, with 10 bases between. DNA for the CDR3: TGCGCCAGCAGCTTGGAGGTAGGGGGTAACTATGGCTACACCTTC. Translation gives CASSLEVGGNYGYTF.